A single sample gave rise to the 16 T cell receptor beta chains below, sequenced in a study of blood T cells in healthy people across ages (dated by TCRdb to 2013 to 2016). Libraries came from 5' RACE. TCRdb names Illumina HiSeq 2500 as the instrument used. The second PCR ran for about 7 to 11 cycles and used a J-beta primer mix along with a sample-barcoded 5' primer. Starting from the raw public reads, TCRdb applied fastp trimming at Q25, assembled clones with MiXCR and retained in-frame beta chains. Here each entry gathers all rows of one CDR3 protein and keeps the most common genes and DNA. This sample has about 1.8 million distinct CDR3 sequences in its table, and 49% of those were observed once. 2% to 2.5% of the sample is taken by the ten largest. Sample: blood. The source is a woman between 40 and 50 years old in good health.

The rearrangement uses TRBV7-9 and TRBJ2-1; D is undetermined. V was cut by 5 bases and J by 6 bases, with 11 bases left in between. CDR3 length equals 13 residues. Germline CDR1 SEHNR, CDR2 FQNEAQ (reference sequence). CDR3 in amino acids: CASSTPLGNEQFF. The CDR3 bases are TGTGCCAGCAGCACTCCCCTGGGCAATGAGCAGTTCTTC. Using reference TRBV7-9 and TRBJ2-1 for the parts outside the CDR3, the full variable domain is DTGVSQNPRHKITKRGQNVTFRCDPISEHNRLYWYRQTLGQGPEFLTYFQNEAQLEKSRLLSDRFSAERPKGSFSTLEIQRTEQGDSAMYLCASSTPLGNEQFFGPGTRLTVL.

This chain links TRBV6-5 with TRBJ1-4; D is undetermined. This CDR3 spans 12 amino acids. Germline CDR1 reads MNHEY; CDR2 reads SVGAGI. V dropped 6 bases and J dropped 8 bases, with 10 bases sitting between them. CDR3 nucleotide sequence: TGTGCCAGCAGCCCTAGCAGGGAAAAACTGTTTTTT. Translating gives CASSPSREKLFF.

The genes are TRBV10-3 and TRBJ2-1; no clear D. The CDR3 spans 13 residues. The V end lost 4 bases, the J end lost 6 bases, and 10 bases lay between the germline ends. The germline V gene encodes CDR1 ENHRY and CDR2 SYGVKD. The CDR3 loop is CAISVGDANEQFF. The CDR3 DNA follows: TGTGCCATCAGTGTCGGTGATGCCAATGAGCAGTTCTTC.

The gene calls are TRBV25-1 and TRBJ2-1; the D gene is possibly TRBD1 (5 bases). This CDR3 spans 14 amino acids. V was trimmed by 1 base and J by 9 bases, leaving 13 bases between them. CDR1 is MGHDK and CDR2 is SYGVNS in the germline V gene. DNA for the CDR3: TGTGCCAGCAGTGAATCTTGGCAGGGCACTGAGCAGTTCTTC. It specifies CASSESWQGTEQFF. Complete variable domain (other parts from reference TRBV25-1 and TRBJ2-1): EADIYQTPRYLVIGTGKKITLECSQTMGHDKMYWYQQDPGMELHLIHYSYGVNSTEKGDLSSESTVSRIRTEHFPLTLESARPSHTSQYLCASSESWQGTEQFFGPGTRLTVL.

This chain links TRBV29-1 with TRBJ1-2; possible D gene TRBD1, 5 bases. The CDR3 sequence is 15 residues long. Germline CDR1 reads SQVTM; CDR2 reads ANQGSEA. Trimming left V 6 bases short and J 3 bases short, with 20 bases between. CDR3 sequence reads: CSVNHRGPSYYGYTF. The CDR3 region has the DNA TGCAGCGTCAACCATCGGGGACCATCTTACTATGGCTACACCTTC.

This clonotype appeared a few times. The chain employs TRBV5-1 and TRBJ2-1, with D hard to call. The V end lost 4 bases, the J end lost 6 bases, and 8 bases lay between the germline ends. Per germline, CDR1 SGHRS and CDR2 YFSETQ. The CDR3 is 12 residues long. CDR3 coding DNA: TGCGCCAGCAGCCCGCAGGTCAATGAGCAGTTCTTC. It specifies CASSPQVNEQFF.

The rearrangement links TRBV6-5 to TRBJ1-2; weak D call: TRBD1 (5 bases). Per germline, CDR1 MNHEY and CDR2 SVGAGI. V lost 2 bases and J 7 bases, leaving 8 bases between the germline ends. The CDR3 has 12 amino acids. Written as DNA, the CDR3 is TGTGCCAGCAGTTACCTTGGGGCTGGCTACACCTTC. Amino acids: CASSYLGAGYTF.

The CDR3 loop is CASSQGARDIGFGNEQFF. The DNA for the CDR3 is TGCGCCAGCAGCCAAGGCGCCCGGGACATAGGGTTCGGCAATGAGCAGTTCTTC. V usage is TRBV4-3 and J usage is TRBJ2-1; D is perhaps TRBD1 (6 bases). Germline lookup yields CDR1 LGHNA and CDR2 YSLEER. The CDR3 loop spans 18 amino acids. With 1 base removed from V and 6 bases from J, the gap between germline ends came to 22 bases.

The sample holds a few counts of this clonotype. CDR3 region: CASSGSTDVHEQYF. The CDR3 DNA is TGTGCCAGCAGCGGATCGACTGACGTGCACGAGCAGTACTTC. This chain uses TRBV12-3 or TRBV12-4 with TRBJ2-7; D is unclear. Between the trimmed V and J ends, which lost 6 bases and 5 bases, there was a span of 17 bases. The CDR3 covers 14 residues.

CDR3 sequence: CASSFWGRDTQYF. The CDR3 nucleotides read TGTGCCAGCAGTTTTTGGGGGAGGGATACGCAGTATTTT. This chain joins TRBV12-3 or TRBV12-4 and TRBJ2-3; TRBD2 is a possible D gene (6 bases). The CDR3 spans 13 residues. Deletions cut 3 bases from V and 6 bases from J, with 10 bases between.

The chain links TRBV5-1 to TRBJ2-3, with D possibly matching TRBD1 (5 bases). Germline assignment: CDR1 SGHRS and CDR2 YFSETQ. With 1 base removed from V and 2 bases from J, the gap between germline ends came to 17 bases. This CDR3 has 17 amino acids. In DNA form, the CDR3 reads TGCGCCAGCAGCTTGAAATTACAGGAGCTAAACACAGATACGCAGTATTTT. Encoded protein: CASSLKLQELNTDTQYF.

The rearrangement joins TRBV9 to TRBJ2-5, with 9 bases lining up with TRBD2. Germline values: CDR1 SGDLS, CDR2 YYNGEE. The CDR3 sequence is 15 residues long. Trimming at V came to 0 bases and at J to 5 bases, leaving 5 bases not matched to a gene. The CDR3 region is CASSVGLAGLETQYF. The CDR3 region has the DNA TGTGCCAGCAGCGTAGGGCTAGCGGGGCTGGAGACCCAGTACTTC.

This clonotype was observed once. The chain recombines TRBV4-2 with TRBJ2-4; D is uncertain. The DNA matches TRBJ2-7 better at its end, which makes the J call doubtful. Germline CDR1 LGHNA, CDR2 YNFKEQ. The CDR3 contains 13 residues. The CDR3 region is CASSATPGYEQYF. The CDR3 DNA is TGTGCCAGCAGCGCAACGCCAGGCTACGAGCAGTACTTC.

The DNA for the CDR3 is TGCGCCAGCAGCCAAACTCCTAGCGGGGGGGCCGATAAGACCCAGTACTTC. This codes for CASSQTPSGGADKTQYF. The gene calls are TRBV4-1 and TRBJ2-5; the match to TRBD2 covers 12 bases. The CDR3 loop spans 17 amino acids. V lost 2 bases and J lost 6; bases outside the gene matches: 10. CDR1 MGHRA and CDR2 YSYEKL come from the germline V gene.

This clonotype has just a few counts. V usage is TRBV4-3 and J usage is TRBJ2-3; D gene unclear. Trimming pared 0 bases from V and 2 bases from J, leaving 12 bases between. Germline V gives CDR1 LGHNA, CDR2 YSLEER. The CDR3 loop spans 16 amino acids. In DNA form, the CDR3 reads TGCGCCAGCAGCCAAGATATCGGCACCTCCACAGATACGCAGTATTTT. This translates into CASSQDIGTSTDTQYF.

V gene TRBV3-1 combines with J gene TRBJ2-3; 9 bases line up with TRBD1. CDR3 length: 15 amino acids. Per germline, CDR1 LGHDT and CDR2 YNNKEL (reference sequence). V was pared by 2 bases and J by 3 bases, with 3 bases of the junction left unmatched. DNA for the CDR3: TGTGCCAGCAGCCAACGGACAGGGGAAACAGATACGCAGTATTTT. This gives the protein CASSQRTGETDTQYF.